This TCR beta chain was sequenced for a study of tumor-infiltrating lymphocytes in primary liver carcinoma. TCR beta cDNA was reverse-transcribed from roughly 520 ng of total RNA. The reaction used a constant-region primer and ProtoScript II reverse transcriptase. A slightly modified ARM-PCR protocol with three nested multiplex PCR rounds produced these TCR beta libraries. The two initial PCR rounds, around 10 cycles each, used TRBV1-TRBV30 forward and C-beta reverse primers. TCRdb used MiXCR to reprocess the multiplex PCR reads, holding one entry per CDR3 protein. The repertoire holds around 99,000 distinct CDR3 sequences, less than 70% seen once, with 27% in the top ten. The CDR3 is made up of 11 amino acids. Germline-derived CDR1 and CDR2 are WSHSY and SAAADI. A remark on this clonotype: What it binds is not known. The junction does not match germline at one end; this may be a read error.

The study's findings and limits: Lesser overlap characterized tumor-adjacent and tumor-blood pairs relative to tumor region pairs.

Joint extraction of RNA and DNA used 20-30 mg of bulk tissue that was unsorted. The sequenced sample consisted of tumor-adjacent normal liver tissue. This chain links TRBV10-2 with TRBJ2-7; D is undetermined. The TCR comes from a man aged 40-49 years with primary liver carcinoma and hepatitis B virus infection. The CDR3 sequence: CACSTLSEQYF. CDR3 bases: TGCGCCTGCAGCACCCTGAGCGAGCAGTATTTC.